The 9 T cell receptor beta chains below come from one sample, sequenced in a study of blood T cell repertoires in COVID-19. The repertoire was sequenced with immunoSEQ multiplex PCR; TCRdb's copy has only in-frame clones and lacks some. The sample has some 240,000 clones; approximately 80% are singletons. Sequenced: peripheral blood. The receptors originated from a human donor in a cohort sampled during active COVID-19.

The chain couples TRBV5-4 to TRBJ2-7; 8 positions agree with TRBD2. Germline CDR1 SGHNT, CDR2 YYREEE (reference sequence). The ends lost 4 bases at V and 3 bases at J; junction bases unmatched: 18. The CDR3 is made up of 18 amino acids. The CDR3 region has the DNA TGTGCCAGCAGCAGGGGAGGGACTAGAGGATACTACAGCTACGAGCAGTACTTC. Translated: CASSRGGTRGYYSYEQYF.

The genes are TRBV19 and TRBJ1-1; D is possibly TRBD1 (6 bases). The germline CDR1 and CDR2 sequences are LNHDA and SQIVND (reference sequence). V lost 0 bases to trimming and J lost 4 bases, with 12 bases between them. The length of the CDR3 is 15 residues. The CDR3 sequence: CASSIESGEGTEAFF. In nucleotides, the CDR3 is TGTGCCAGTAGTATAGAATCAGGGGAGGGCACTGAAGCTTTCTTT.

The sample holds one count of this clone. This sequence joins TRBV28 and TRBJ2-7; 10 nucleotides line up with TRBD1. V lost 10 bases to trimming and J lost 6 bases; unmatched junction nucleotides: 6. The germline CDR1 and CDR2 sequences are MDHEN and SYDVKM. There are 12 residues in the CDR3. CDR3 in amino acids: CATRTGGGEQYF. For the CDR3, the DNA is TGTGCCACCCGGACAGGGGGAGGCGAGCAGTACTTC.

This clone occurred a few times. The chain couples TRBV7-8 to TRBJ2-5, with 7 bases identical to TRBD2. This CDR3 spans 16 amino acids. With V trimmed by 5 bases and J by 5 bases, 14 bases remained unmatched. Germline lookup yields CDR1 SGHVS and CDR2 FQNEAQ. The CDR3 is CASSPQAGNTFETQYF. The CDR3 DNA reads TGTGCCAGCAGCCCCCAAGCGGGGAATACTTTTGAGACCCAGTACTTC. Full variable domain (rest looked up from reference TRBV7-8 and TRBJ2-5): GAGVSQSPRYKVAKRGQDVALRCDPISGHVSLFWYQQALGQGPEFLTYFQNEAQLDKSGLPSDRFFAERPEGSVSTLKIQRTQQEDSAVYLCASSPQAGNTFETQYFGPGTRLLVL.

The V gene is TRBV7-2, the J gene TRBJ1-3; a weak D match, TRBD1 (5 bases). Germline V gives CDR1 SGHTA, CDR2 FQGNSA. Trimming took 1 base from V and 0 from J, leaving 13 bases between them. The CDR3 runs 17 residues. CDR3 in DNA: TGTGCCAGCAGCTTAGATCCCCAGGGACTCTCTGGAAACACCATATATTTT. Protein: CASSLDPQGLSGNTIYF. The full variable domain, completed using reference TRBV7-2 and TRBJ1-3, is GAGVSQSPSNKVTEKGKDVELRCDPISGHTALYWYRQSLGQGLEFLIYFQGNSAPDKSGLPSDRFSAERTGGSVSTLTIQRTQQEDSAVYLCASSLDPQGLSGNTIYFGEGSWLTVV.

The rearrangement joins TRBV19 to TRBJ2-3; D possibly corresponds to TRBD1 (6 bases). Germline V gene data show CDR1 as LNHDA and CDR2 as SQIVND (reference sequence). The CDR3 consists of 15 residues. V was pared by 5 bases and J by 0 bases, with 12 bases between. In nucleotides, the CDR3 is TGTGCCAGTAGTCCCTGGACAGAGAGCACAGATACGCAGTATTTT. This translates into CASSPWTESTDTQYF.

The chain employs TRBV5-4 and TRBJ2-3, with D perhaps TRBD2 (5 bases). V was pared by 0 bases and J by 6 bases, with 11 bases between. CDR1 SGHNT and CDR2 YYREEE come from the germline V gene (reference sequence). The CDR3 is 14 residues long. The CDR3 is CASSLAWRGDTQYF. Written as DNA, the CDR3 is TGTGCCAGCAGCTTGGCCTGGAGAGGGGATACGCAGTATTTT.

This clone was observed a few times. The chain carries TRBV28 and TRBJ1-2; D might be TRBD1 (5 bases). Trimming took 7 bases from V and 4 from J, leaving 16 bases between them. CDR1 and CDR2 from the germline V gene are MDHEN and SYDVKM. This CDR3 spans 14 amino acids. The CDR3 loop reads CASIQTQGSYGYTF. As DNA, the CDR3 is TGTGCCAGCATCCAAACGCAGGGTAGCTATGGCTACACCTTC.

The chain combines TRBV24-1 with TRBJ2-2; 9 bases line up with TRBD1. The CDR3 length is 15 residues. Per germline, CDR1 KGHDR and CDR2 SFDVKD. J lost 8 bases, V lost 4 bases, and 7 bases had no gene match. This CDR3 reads CATSDQDRGEGELFF. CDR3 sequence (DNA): TGTGCCACCAGTGACCAGGACAGGGGAGAAGGGGAGCTGTTTTTT.